The 22 T cell receptor beta chains reported below all come from one sample, sequenced in a study of technical replicates of blood from a handful of donors. Libraries were prepared by immunoSEQ multiplex PCR; TCRdb keeps only in-frame clonotypes and omits some of them. The sample yields about 75,000 clones, approximately 97% seen once. Material for sequencing was T cells isolated from PBMCs. The receptors stem from a human donor in good health.

The rearrangement joins TRBV2 to TRBJ2-7; 12 positions agree with TRBD1. The CDR3 runs to 16 residues. Trimming took 8 bases from V and 0 from J; bases not matched to a gene: 8. Per germline, CDR1 SNHLY and CDR2 FYNNEI. CDR3 coding DNA: TGTGCCAGCTTGGGACAGGGGGCGCGTAACTCCTACGAGCAGTACTTC. Its protein is CASLGQGARNSYEQYF. The complete variable domain, with remaining parts taken from reference TRBV2 and TRBJ2-7, reads EPEVTQTPSHQVTQMGQEVILRCVPISNHLYFYWYRQILGQKVEFLVSFYNNEISEKSEIFDDQFSVERPDGSNFTLKIRSTKLEDSAMYFCASLGQGARNSYEQYFGPGTRLTVT.

The V and J genes are TRBV2 and TRBJ2-7; 8 nucleotides agree with TRBD1. Per germline, CDR1 SNHLY and CDR2 FYNNEI. The CDR3 has 12 residues. V shed 8 bases and J 5 bases; nucleotides not matched to a gene: 5. CDR3 region: CASLQGEDEQYF. The CDR3 bases are TGTGCCAGCTTACAGGGGGAAGACGAGCAGTACTTC.

This clone was recorded a few times. This chain links TRBV19 with TRBJ1-4, with TRBD1 identical over 7 bases. CDR1 and CDR2 from the germline V gene are LNHDA and SQIVND (reference sequence). The V and J ends lost 2 bases and 5 bases, in that order; junction bases with no gene match: 11. This CDR3 is 17 amino acids long. The CDR3 region has the DNA TGTGCCAGTAGTATAATCGTAAGGACAGGAGCAAATGAAAAACTGTTTTTT. Encoded protein: CASSIIVRTGANEKLFF.

This clone has just one count. The chain carries TRBV11-3 and TRBJ1-3; maybe TRBD1 (6 bases). Looked up from germline, CDR1 is SGHNT and CDR2 is YENEEA. Trimming removed 1 base at V and 4 bases at J, with 11 bases between. This CDR3 region has 15 residues. The CDR3 sequence is CASSLAGTTGNTIYF. CDR3 sequence (DNA): TGTGCCAGCAGCTTAGCTGGGACAACGGGAAACACCATATATTTT.

The genes are TRBV11-3 and TRBJ1-2; possible D gene TRBD1, 6 bases. V gave up 5 bases and J gave up 7 bases, with 20 bases separating them. The CDR3 is 15 residues long. Per the germline V gene, CDR1 is SGHNT and CDR2 is YENEEA. In DNA form, the CDR3 reads TGTGCCAGCAGCCCAAGACAGGCCTCGGTGAGTGGCTACACCTTC. It is translated as CASSPRQASVSGYTF.

This clone has a single count. The CDR3 region has the DNA TGCGCCAGCAGCTTGGCCCGGACTAGCGGGACCCCCTACGAGCAGTACTTC. This codes for CASSLARTSGTPYEQYF. The chain links TRBV5-1 to TRBJ2-7, with 12 bases matching TRBD2. J lost 2 bases, V lost 0 bases, and 6 bases had no gene match. The CDR3 is 17 amino acids. Germline V CDR1 and CDR2: SGHRS, YFSETQ.

The chain uses TRBV9 and TRBJ2-1; 7 nucleotides match TRBD2. Germline V gene lookup returns CDR1 SGDLS and CDR2 YYNGEE. With V trimmed by 5 bases and J by 3 bases, 11 bases remained unmatched. This CDR3 is 16 amino acids long. The CDR3 here is CASSPLAGQGYNEQFF. CDR3 nucleotides: TGTGCCAGCAGTCCTTTAGCGGGCCAGGGCTACAATGAGCAGTTCTTC.

The chain links TRBV27 to TRBJ1-2; the match to TRBD1 covers 10 bases. The V segment lost 2 bases and the J segment 2 bases; nucleotides outside the gene matches: 2. CDR3 length equals 15 residues. Per the germline V gene, CDR1 is MNHEY and CDR2 is SMNVEV (reference sequence). CDR3 in amino acids: CASSLMTGGNYGYTF. The DNA of the CDR3 is TGTGCCAGCAGTTTAATGACAGGGGGCAACTATGGCTACACCTTC.

V and J are TRBV5-4 and TRBJ2-6; 7 nucleotides align to TRBD2. This CDR3 contains 17 residues. V was pared by 3 bases and J by 0 bases, with 6 bases of the junction left unmatched. Germline V gives CDR1 SGHNT, CDR2 YYREEE (reference sequence). The CDR3 spells CASSWDYYSSGANVLTF. CDR3 nucleotides: TGTGCCAGCAGCTGGGACTATTACAGCTCTGGGGCCAACGTCCTGACTTTC.

The chain carries TRBV7-9 and TRBJ2-3; 7 bases map to TRBD1. There are 16 residues in the CDR3. The ends lost 1 base at V and 2 bases at J; junction bases unmatched: 6. Germline CDR1 and CDR2: SEHNR and FQNEAQ (reference sequence). The CDR3 DNA sequence: TGTGCCAGCAGCTTAGGTGAGGGACAGACCACAGATACGCAGTATTTT. Its protein is CASSLGEGQTTDTQYF.

The rearrangement links TRBV5-1 to TRBJ2-3, with 11 nucleotides matching TRBD2. J was trimmed by 4 bases and V by 4 bases; bases with no gene match: 5. The germline V gene encodes CDR1 SGHRS and CDR2 YFSETQ. This CDR3 is 15 amino acids long. The CDR3 bases are TGCGCCAGCAGCATATTAGCGGGAGGGGCAGATACGCAGTATTTT. Translating it yields CASSILAGGADTQYF.

The chain joins TRBV7-9 to TRBJ2-7, with 7 bases fitting TRBD1. The CDR3 sequence is 16 residues long. V trimming: 5 bases; J trimming: 1 base; junction bases outside the gene matches: 11. The V gene's germline CDR1 is SEHNR and CDR2 FQNEAQ (reference sequence). The CDR3 bases are TGTGCCAGCAGCAACTTAGACAGGGCGATTTCCTACGAGCAGTACTTC. This gives the protein CASSNLDRAISYEQYF.

This chain connects TRBV4-1 to TRBJ1-2; D remains unclear. The CDR3 spans 17 residues. The V end was cut by 6 bases, the J end by 3 bases, with 23 bases between. Looked up from germline, CDR1 is MGHRA and CDR2 is YSYEKL. In DNA, the CDR3 is TGCGCCAGCAGTCGTACTCCCCTAGACTTGAGGCACTATGGCTACACCTTC. As protein: CASSRTPLDLRHYGYTF.

The rearrangement uses TRBV11-3 and TRBJ2-1; 7 bases agree with TRBD2. The length of the CDR3 is 16 residues. CDR1 and CDR2 from the germline V gene are SGHNT and YENEEA. Trimming cost V 3 bases and J 7 bases; bases outside gene matches: 12. The CDR3 sequence is CASSLGLGEGVNEQFF. CDR3 coding DNA: TGTGCCAGCAGCTTGGGACTGGGGGAGGGTGTTAATGAGCAGTTCTTC.

This chain uses TRBV30 with TRBJ1-5; no firm D call. There are 12 residues in the CDR3. Looked up from germline, CDR1 is GTSNPN and CDR2 is SVGIG (reference sequence). V lost 4 bases and J 5 bases, leaving 9 bases between the germline ends. The CDR3 DNA reads TGTGCCTGGACTTTCGGGGATCAGCCCCAGCATTTT. Encoded protein: CAWTFGDQPQHF.

V is TRBV5-4 and J is TRBJ1-1; D perhaps matches TRBD1 (5 bases). V was cut by 0 bases and J by 4 bases, with 10 bases left in between. Germline CDR1 is SGHNT and CDR2 is YYREEE (reference sequence). This CDR3 spans 14 amino acids. This CDR3 reads CASSLGQGTTEAFF. The CDR3 DNA is TGTGCCAGCAGCTTGGGGCAGGGTACCACTGAAGCTTTCTTT.

The chain combines TRBV9 with TRBJ1-5; D gene unclear. The CDR3 totals 14 residues. Germline V gene sequence: CDR1 SGDLS, CDR2 YYNGEE. Trimming removed 1 base at V and 2 bases at J, with 7 bases between. The CDR3 here is CASSVNGGNQPQHF. In DNA form, the CDR3 reads TGTGCCAGCAGCGTAAACGGGGGCAATCAGCCCCAGCATTTT.

The chain uses TRBV6-1 and TRBJ1-4; TRBD1 aligns across 8 bases. Germline V gene lookup returns CDR1 MNHNS and CDR2 SASEGT. V was pared by 1 base and J by 5 bases, with 3 bases of the junction left unmatched. The CDR3 extends over 15 amino acids. The CDR3 DNA follows: TGTGCCAGCAGTGAAGGAAGGACAGGGAATGAAAAACTGTTTTTT. Translation gives CASSEGRTGNEKLFF.

CDR3 amino acids: CASNRESNQPQHF. The CDR3 bases are TGTGCCAGCAACAGGGAAAGCAATCAGCCCCAGCATTTT. The rearrangement joins TRBV19 to TRBJ1-5; D perhaps matches TRBD1 (6 bases). With 9 bases removed from V and 1 base from J, the gap between germline ends came to 10 bases. Germline V gene lookup returns CDR1 LNHDA and CDR2 SQIVND (reference sequence). This CDR3 region has 13 residues.

This chain uses TRBV4-1 with TRBJ1-5; tentatively, D is TRBD1 (6 bases). This CDR3 region has 15 residues. V lost 1 base and J 1 base, leaving 8 bases between the germline ends. Germline loops: CDR1 MGHRA, CDR2 YSYEKL. DNA of the CDR3: TGCGCCAGCAGCCAAGGAGGGGGAAGCAATCAGCCCCAGCATTTT. It translates to CASSQGGGSNQPQHF.

The CDR3 DNA follows: TGTGCCAGCAGTGGACCAGCGGGCTCCTACGAGCAGTACTTC. Translation gives CASSGPAGSYEQYF. The chain joins TRBV27 to TRBJ2-7; tentatively, D is TRBD2 (6 bases). V lost 5 bases, J lost 0 bases, and 11 bases lay in between. The CDR3 is 14 residues long. Germline CDR1 and CDR2: MNHEY and SMNVEV (reference sequence).

The chain employs TRBV21-1 and TRBJ1-1. TRBV21-1 has pseudogene status. This CDR3 region has 15 residues. This CDR3 is CASSKGRATNTEAFF. The CDR3 nucleotides read TGTGCCAGCAGCAAGGGGAGGGCGACGAACACTGAAGCTTTCTTT.